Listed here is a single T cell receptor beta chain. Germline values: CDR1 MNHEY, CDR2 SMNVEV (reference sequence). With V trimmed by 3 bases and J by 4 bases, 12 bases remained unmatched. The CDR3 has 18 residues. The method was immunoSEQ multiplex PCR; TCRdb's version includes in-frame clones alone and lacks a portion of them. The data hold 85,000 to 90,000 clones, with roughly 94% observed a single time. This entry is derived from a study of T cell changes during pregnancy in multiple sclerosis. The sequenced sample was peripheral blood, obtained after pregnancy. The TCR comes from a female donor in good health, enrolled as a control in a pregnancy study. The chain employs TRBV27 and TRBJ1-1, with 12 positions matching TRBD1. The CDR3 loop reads CASSFFGTGGGWGTEAFF. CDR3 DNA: TGTGCCAGCAGTTTTTTCGGGACAGGGGGCGGTTGGGGCACTGAAGCTTTCTTT.